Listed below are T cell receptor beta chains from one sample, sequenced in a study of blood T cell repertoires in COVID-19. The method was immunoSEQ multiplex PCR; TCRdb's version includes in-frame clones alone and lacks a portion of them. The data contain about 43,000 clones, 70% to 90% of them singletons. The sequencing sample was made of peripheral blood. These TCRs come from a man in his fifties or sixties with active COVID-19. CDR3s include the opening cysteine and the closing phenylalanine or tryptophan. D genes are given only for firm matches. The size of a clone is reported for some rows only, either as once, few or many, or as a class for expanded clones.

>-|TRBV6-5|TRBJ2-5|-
TGTGCCAGCAGTTACGGAGACCAAGAGACCCAGTACTTC
CASSYGDQETQYF
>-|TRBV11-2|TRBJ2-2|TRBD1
TGTGCCAGCAGCTTAGATATTACAGGGGGGAACACCGGGGAGCTGTTTTTT
CASSLDITGGNTGELFF
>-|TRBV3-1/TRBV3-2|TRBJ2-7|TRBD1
TGTGCCAGCAGCCTTGACAGGGTTGAAAAGTGCTTC
CASSLDRVEKCF
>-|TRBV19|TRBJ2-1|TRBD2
TGTGCCAGTAAGGGTAGCGGGTCTCGCTCCTACAATGAGCAGTTCTTC
CASKGSGSRSYNEQFF
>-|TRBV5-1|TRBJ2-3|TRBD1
TGCGCCAGCAGCTTGGGTGGGACAGGGGGAGATACGCAGTATTTT
CASSLGGTGGDTQYF
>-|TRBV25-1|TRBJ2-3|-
TGTGCCACTCTCACAGATACGCAGTATTTT
CATLTDTQYF
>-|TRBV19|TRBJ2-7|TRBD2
TGTGCCAGTAGACCCTTCGGGCGGGAGGGCCTTTACTTC
CASRPFGREGLYF
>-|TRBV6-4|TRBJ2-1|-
TGTGCCAGCAGCTTGACTAGTAGTTCCTACAATGAGCAGTTCTTC
CASSLTSSSYNEQFF
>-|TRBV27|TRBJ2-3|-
TGTGCCAGCAGTTTACTAGCTGCCACAGATACGCAGTATTTT
CASSLLAATDTQYF
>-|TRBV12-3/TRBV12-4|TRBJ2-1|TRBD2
TGTGCCAGCAGAACCGGGACTAGTGATGAGCAGTTCTTC
CASRTGTSDEQFF
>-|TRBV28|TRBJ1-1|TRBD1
TGTGCCAGCAGTCTCGGGACAGCCCGCATGAACACTGAAGCTTTCTTT
CASSLGTARMNTEAFF
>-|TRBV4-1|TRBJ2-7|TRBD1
TGCGCCAGCAGCCAAGGGCCGGGACAGACCTACGAGCAGTACTTC
CASSQGPGQTYEQYF
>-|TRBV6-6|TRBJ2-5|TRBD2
TGTGCCAGCAGCTACCGGGAGGGGGGGCAAGAGACCCAGTACTTC
CASSYREGGQETQYF
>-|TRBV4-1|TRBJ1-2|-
TGCGCCAGCAGCCAAGACTACGGGACTAACTATGGCTACACCTTC
CASSQDYGTNYGYTF
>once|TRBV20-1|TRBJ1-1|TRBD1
TGCAGTGCTAGACAGGGGGGAGCTTTCTTT
CSARQGGAFF
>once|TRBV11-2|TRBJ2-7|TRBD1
TGTGCCAGCAGCTCCCCAACCTTAGGGACAGCTTACTACGAGCAGTACTTC
CASSSPTLGTAYYEQYF
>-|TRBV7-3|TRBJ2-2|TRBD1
TGTGCCAGCAGCCCCGCCGGGACAGGAAGCACCGGGGAGCTGTTTTTT
CASSPAGTGSTGELFF
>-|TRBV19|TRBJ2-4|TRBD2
TGTGCCAGTAGTATAAAAGCGGGAGGGTTTGAGGTTCAGTACTTC
CASSIKAGGFEVQYF
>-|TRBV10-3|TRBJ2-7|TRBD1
TGTGCCATCAGTGGCGGACAGGGTAGAAGCTCCTACGAGCAGTACTTC
CAISGGQGRSSYEQYF
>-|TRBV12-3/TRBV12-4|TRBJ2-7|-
TGTGCCAGCAGTTTGGTCCCGAGGGGGGAGCAGTACTTC
CASSLVPRGEQYF
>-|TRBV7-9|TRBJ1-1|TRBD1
TGTGCCAGCAGCTTAGTGGCAGGGGGTGAAGCTTTCTTT
CASSLVAGGEAFF
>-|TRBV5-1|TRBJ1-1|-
TGCGCCAGCAGCCCTTCGTCGAACACTGAAGCTTTCTTT
CASSPSSNTEAFF
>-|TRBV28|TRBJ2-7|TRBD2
TGTGCCAGCAGAACTAGCGGGAGGGGGGAGCAGTACTTC
CASRTSGRGEQYF
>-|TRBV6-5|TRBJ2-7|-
TGTGCCAGCAGTTACTCGGGGCAGACCTACGAGCAGTACTTC
CASSYSGQTYEQYF
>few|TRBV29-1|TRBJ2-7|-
TGCAGCGTTGAAGGGGCAGGGACTTCCTACGAGCAGTACTTC
CSVEGAGTSYEQYF
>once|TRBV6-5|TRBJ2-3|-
TGTGCCACCAAGCGGGCGGGAAGCACAGATACGCAGTATTTT
CATKRAGSTDTQYF
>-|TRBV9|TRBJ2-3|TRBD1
TGTGCCAGCAGCGTTTCGGTCGGGACAGGGAATGGAGATACGCAGTATTTT
CASSVSVGTGNGDTQYF
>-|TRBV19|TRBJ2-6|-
TGTGCCAGTAGTATAATAGGGGTAGGGGCCAACGTCCTGACTTTC
CASSIIGVGANVLTF
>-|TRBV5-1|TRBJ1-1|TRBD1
TGCGCCACTTCGACAGGGATGGGCACTGAAGCTTTCTTT
CATSTGMGTEAFF
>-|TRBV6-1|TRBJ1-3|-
TGTGCCAGCAGTGAACCCCCAGCGCGAGGGTTCTCTGGAAACACCATATATTTT
CASSEPPARGFSGNTIYF
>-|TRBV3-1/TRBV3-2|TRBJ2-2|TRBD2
TGTGCCAGCAGCAAGGGACTAGCGGGAATGACCGGGGAGCTGTTTTTT
CASSKGLAGMTGELFF
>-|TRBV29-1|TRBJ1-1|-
TGCAGCGCCGGAGGGGTCCTGAACACTGAAGCTTTCTTT
CSAGGVLNTEAFF
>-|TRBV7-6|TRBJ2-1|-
TGTGCCAGCAGCTTGTCTAGCGGAGGGGGGTACAATGAGCAGTTCTTC
CASSLSSGGGYNEQFF
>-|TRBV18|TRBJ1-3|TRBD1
TGTGCCAGCTCCCCATCCCGGACAGGGACTGGAAACACCATATATTTT
CASSPSRTGTGNTIYF
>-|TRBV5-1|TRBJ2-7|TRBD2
TGCGCCAGCGGGAGAATAGCGGGATTCTACGAGCAGTACTTC
CASGRIAGFYEQYF
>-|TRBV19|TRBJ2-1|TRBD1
TGTGCCAGTAGTATTCCAGGACAGGGAAATTACAATGAGCAGTTCTTC
CASSIPGQGNYNEQFF
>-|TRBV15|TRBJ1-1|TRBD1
TGTGCCACCAGCAGATCTAGACAGGGGATTGGTGAAGCTTTCTTT
CATSRSRQGIGEAFF
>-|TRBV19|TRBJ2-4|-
TGTGCCAGTAGTGCTTACAGTAGTGGGAGAAACATTCAGTACTTC
CASSAYSSGRNIQYF
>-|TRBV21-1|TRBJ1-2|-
TGTGCCAGCACCCGAAACTTTAACTATGGCTACACCTTC
CASTRNFNYGYTF
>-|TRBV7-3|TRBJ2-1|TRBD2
TGTGCCAGCAGCGCAGGACTAGCGGGGAATGAGCAGTTCTTC
CASSAGLAGNEQFF
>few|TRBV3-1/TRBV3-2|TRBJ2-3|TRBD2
TGTGCCAGCAGCCAAGATTGGGGGACTAGCGGCCCCACAGATACGCAGTATTTT
CASSQDWGTSGPTDTQYF
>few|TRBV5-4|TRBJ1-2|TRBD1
TGTGCCAGCAGCGAGGGACAGGGGGTTTATAGCTACACCTTC
CASSEGQGVYSYTF
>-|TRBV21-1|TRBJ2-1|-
TGTGCCAGCAGCAAAAGCCCTGAGCAGTTCTTC
CASSKSPEQFF
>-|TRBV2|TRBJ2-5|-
TGTGCCAGCGGACTAATACAACAAGAGACCCAGTACTTC
CASGLIQQETQYF
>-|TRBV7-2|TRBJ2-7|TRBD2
TGTGCCAGCAGCTTAGAGGGCGGGAGGGTTCCGTACTTC
CASSLEGGRVPYF
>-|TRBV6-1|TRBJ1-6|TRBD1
TGTGCCAGCAGTGACGGACAGGGCAATTCACCCCTCCACTTT
CASSDGQGNSPLHF
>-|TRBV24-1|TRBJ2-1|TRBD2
TGTGCCACCAGTGCCCTTAGCGGGAGTGAATACAATGAGCAGTTCTTC
CATSALSGSEYNEQFF
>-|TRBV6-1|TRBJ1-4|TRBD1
TGTGCCAGCAGTGATCAGGGGGAAACTAATGAAAAACTGTTTTTT
CASSDQGETNEKLFF
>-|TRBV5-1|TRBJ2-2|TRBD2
TGCGCCAGCAGCGGGGGGGACCCCGGGGAGCTGTTTTTT
CASSGGDPGELFF
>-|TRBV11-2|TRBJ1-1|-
TGTGCCAGCAGCTCGCGGGGTTGGGGTACGGCTTTCTTT
CASSSRGWGTAFF
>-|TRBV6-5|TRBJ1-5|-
TGTGCCAGCAGGGACTTTGGGCAGCCCCAGCATTTT
CASRDFGQPQHF
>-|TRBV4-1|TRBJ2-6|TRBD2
TGCGCCAGCAGCCAAGAGCGGCTAGCGGCCATCTCTGGGGCCAACGTCCTGACTTTC
CASSQERLAAISGANVLTF
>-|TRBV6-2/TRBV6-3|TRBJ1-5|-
TGTGCCAGCAGTGACAAATACACGTATAGCAATCAGCCCCAGCATTTT
CASSDKYTYSNQPQHF
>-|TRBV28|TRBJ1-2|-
TGTGCCAGCAGGGGGGGAGCGGTATATGGCTACACCTTC
CASRGGAVYGYTF